These T cell receptor beta chains were read from a single sample in a study of CD8 T cells in ankylosing spondylitis. Each CDR3 protein gets one entry after TCRdb re-called the 5' RACE reads with MiXCR. The sample records about 35,000 distinct CDR3 sequences, around 3% being singletons. Sequences were obtained from blood, either unsorted or a sorted T cell fraction (not recorded which). The receptor set was obtained from a male donor with ankylosing spondylitis or in good health (not recorded which). CDR3s include the opening cysteine and the closing phenylalanine or tryptophan. The D gene is left open where the match is weak. For some rows the clone size is stated as once, few or many, or as a class when expanded; others skip it.

d_gene,v_gene,j_gene,abundance,CDR3nt,CDR3aa
.,TRBV9,TRBJ2-3,.,TGTGCCAGCAGCGTAGCTGTTTGGAGAGATACGCAGTATTTT,CASSVAVWRDTQYF
.,TRBV9,TRBJ1-1,many,TGTGCCAGCAGCGTAGGTGGGGAGAACACTGAAGCTTTCTTT,CASSVGGENTEAFF
TRBD1,TRBV9,TRBJ2-3,many,TGTGCCAGCACCAGGGACAGGGGCCGCACAGATACGCAGTATTTT,CASTRDRGRTDTQYF
.,TRBV9,TRBJ2-3,many,TGTGCCAGCAGCGTATTTGGCGGATCTGGGTCCACAGATACGCAGTATTTT,CASSVFGGSGSTDTQYF
TRBD2,TRBV9,TRBJ2-2,many,TGTGCCAGCAGCGTATTTGACCTAGCGGGAGCCGGGGAGCTGTTTTTT,CASSVFDLAGAGELFF
TRBD1,TRBV9,TRBJ2-1,many,TGTGCCAGCAGCGTAGGTCCGATCGGGACAGGTAATAATGAGCAGTTCTTC,CASSVGPIGTGNNEQFF
TRBD1,TRBV9,TRBJ2-5,many,TGTGCCAGCAGCGTGACAGGGGGAGGAGAGACCCAGTACTTC,CASSVTGGGETQYF
.,TRBV9,TRBJ1-5,many,TGTGCCAGCAGCGTAGGAGCAGGAGATAGCAATCAGCCCCAGCATTTT,CASSVGAGDSNQPQHF
TRBD1,TRBV9,TRBJ2-3,many,TGTGCCAGCAGCGGAGGGGGACAGAGCACAGATACGCAGTATTTT,CASSGGGQSTDTQYF
TRBD2,TRBV9,TRBJ2-5,.,TGTGCCAGCAGCGTCCGGGACGGGAGGGCAGAGACCCAGTACTTC,CASSVRDGRAETQYF
TRBD2,TRBV9,TRBJ2-2,many,TGTGCCAGCAGCGGACTAGCGGGAGGGAACACCGGGGAGCTGTTTTTT,CASSGLAGGNTGELFF
TRBD1,TRBV9,TRBJ2-2,many,TGTGCCAGCAGCGTACGAGGGGGCAAGAACACCGGGGAGCTGTTTTTT,CASSVRGGKNTGELFF
.,TRBV9,TRBJ2-1,many,TGTGCCAGCAGCGCGCAGACAGCCTCCTACAATGAGCAGTTCTTC,CASSAQTASYNEQFF
TRBD2,TRBV9,TRBJ2-2,many,TGTGCCAGCAGCCCGCGGGGGGCCGACACCGGGGAGCTGTTTTTT,CASSPRGADTGELFF
.,TRBV9,TRBJ2-5,many,TGTGCCAGCAGCGTAGCGGCCGGCCGGCGGGAGACCCAGTACTTC,CASSVAAGRRETQYF
.,TRBV9,TRBJ1-6,.,TGTGCCAGCAGCCCGGGGGGAGGGGGGCGGAATTCACCCCTCCACTTT,CASSPGGGGRNSPLHF
.,TRBV9,TRBJ2-3,many,TGTGCCAGCAGCGCGAGCGGGTGGACAGATACGCAGTATTTT,CASSASGWTDTQYF
TRBD1,TRBV9,TRBJ2-1,many,TGTGCCAGCAGCGTCGGGGGAGGGACAGGGATCAATGAGCAGTTCTTC,CASSVGGGTGINEQFF
TRBD2,TRBV9,TRBJ2-1,many,TGTGCCAGCAGCGCCGGGACTAGCGGCGCTAATGAGCAGTTCTTC,CASSAGTSGANEQFF
.,TRBV9,TRBJ2-1,many,TGTGCCAGCAGCGAGGGATTGAGGGGGAGACTGCAGTTCTTC,CASSEGLRGRLQFF